This T cell receptor (beta chain) was captured by sequencing in a study of shared clonotypes between healthy human individuals. Background on the study: CD8 memory received one plate per donor, CD8 naive two, CD4 memory three and CD4 naive three. Study-level points and caveats: Sorted-subset sequencing, rarefaction showed, was incomplete despite large depth. Read depth was anticipated to influence clonotype sharing among donors.

The CDR3 covers 16 residues. Germline V gives CDR1 MDHEN, CDR2 SYDVKM. V lost 3 bases and J lost 3; bases outside the gene matches: 6. In regard to this clone: Its antigen is undetermined.

Profiling relied on immunoSEQ multiplex PCR, and the TCRdb table lists in-frame clones only, not all of them. The sample holds about 2.4 million clones; 93% are singletons and the top ten take 0.36%. The CD4+ fraction was divided into a CD45RA+ naive subset and a CD45RA-negative memory subset. J is TRBJ2-2 and V is TRBV28; 8 bases align to TRBD2. The sequence came from a man between 18 and 35 years old in good health. Some clones in this sample may be carry-over from other donors' samples. Sequenced input: naive CD4+ T cells from PBMCs. Subset specified: CD45RA+ positively selected. DNA of the CDR3: TGTGCCAGCAGTTTCTCCAGCGGGAGTCACACCGGGGAGCTGTTTTTT. It codes for CASSFSSGSHTGELFF.